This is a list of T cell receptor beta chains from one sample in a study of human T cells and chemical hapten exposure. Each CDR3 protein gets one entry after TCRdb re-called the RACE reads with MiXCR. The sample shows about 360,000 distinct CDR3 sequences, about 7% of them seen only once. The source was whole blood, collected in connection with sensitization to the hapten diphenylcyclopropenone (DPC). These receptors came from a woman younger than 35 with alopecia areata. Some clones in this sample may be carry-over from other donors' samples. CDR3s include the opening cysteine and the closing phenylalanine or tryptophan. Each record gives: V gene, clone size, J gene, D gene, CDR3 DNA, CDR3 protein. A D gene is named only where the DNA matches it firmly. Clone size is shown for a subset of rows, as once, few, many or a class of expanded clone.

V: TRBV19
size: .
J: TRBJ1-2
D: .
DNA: TGTGCCAGTACCGATCCGCAGGGTGATGGCTACACCTTC
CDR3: CASTDPQGDGYTF

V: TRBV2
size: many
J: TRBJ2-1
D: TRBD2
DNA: TGTGCCAGCAGACCCTTTAGCGGGGGGGCGAATGAGCAGTTCTTC
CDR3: CASRPFSGGANEQFF

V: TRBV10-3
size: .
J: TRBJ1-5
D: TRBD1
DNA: TGTGCCATCAGTGAGGCAAGGGACAGCCAAATTAATCAGCCCCAGCATTTT
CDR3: CAISEARDSQINQPQHF

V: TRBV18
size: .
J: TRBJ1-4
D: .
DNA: TGTGCCAGCTCACCGCCTAAATTCTTCGCAACTAATGAAAAACTGTTTTTT
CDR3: CASSPPKFFATNEKLFF

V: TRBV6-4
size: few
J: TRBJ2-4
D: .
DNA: TGTGCCAGCAGTACCGGGACTCTAATCCACATTCAGTACTTC
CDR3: CASSTGTLIHIQYF

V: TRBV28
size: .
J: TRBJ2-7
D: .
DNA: TGTGCCAGCAGTTTAGTGGGGCCGCAGTACTTC
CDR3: CASSLVGPQYF

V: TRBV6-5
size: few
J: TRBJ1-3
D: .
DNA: TGTGCCAGCAGTTACGCTCCTAACTCTGGAAACACCATATATTTT
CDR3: CASSYAPNSGNTIYF

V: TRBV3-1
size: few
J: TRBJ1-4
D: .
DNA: TGTGCCAGCAGCCAGGACTATCCCAATGAAAAACTGTTTTTT
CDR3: CASSQDYPNEKLFF

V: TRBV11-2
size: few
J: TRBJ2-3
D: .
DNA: TGTGCCAGCAGCCCAGGGGTAGGCGGGGAAAACACAGATACGCAGTATTTT
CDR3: CASSPGVGGENTDTQYF

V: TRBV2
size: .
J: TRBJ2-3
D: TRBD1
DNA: TGTGCCAGCAGCCTTTCTAGGGACAGGGGATGGGATACGCAGTATTTT
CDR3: CASSLSRDRGWDTQYF

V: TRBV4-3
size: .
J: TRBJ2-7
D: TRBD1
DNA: TGCGCCAGCGCGACGGGGACGGGACAGTCCTACGAGCAGTACTTC
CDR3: CASATGTGQSYEQYF

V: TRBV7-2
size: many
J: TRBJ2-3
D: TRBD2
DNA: TGTGCCAGCAGCCCCCAAGCGGGGGGCACAGATACGCAGTATTTT
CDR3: CASSPQAGGTDTQYF

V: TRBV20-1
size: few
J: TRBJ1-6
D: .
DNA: TGCAGTGCTAGGTCAGAAATGTATAATTCACCCCTCCACTTT
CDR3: CSARSEMYNSPLHF

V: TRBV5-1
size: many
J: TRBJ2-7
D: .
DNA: TGCGCCAGCAGCTTGGAAGTAGGTGACGCCTACGAGCAGTACTTC
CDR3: CASSLEVGDAYEQYF

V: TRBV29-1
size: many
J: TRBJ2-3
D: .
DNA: TGCAGCGTTGGAAAGGGGGGGATCACAGATACGCAGTATTTT
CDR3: CSVGKGGITDTQYF

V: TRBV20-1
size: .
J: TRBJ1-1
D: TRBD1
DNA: TGCAGTGCTCGGGACAGACTTCCGAACACTGAAGCTTTCTTT
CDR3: CSARDRLPNTEAFF

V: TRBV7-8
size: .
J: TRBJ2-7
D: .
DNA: TGTGCCAGCAGCCCCTTAGGGGGAGACGGGTACGAGCAGTACTTC
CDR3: CASSPLGGDGYEQYF

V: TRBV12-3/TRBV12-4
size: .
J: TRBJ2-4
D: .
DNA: TGTGCCAGCAGTTTATCGGGGTTTCAAAACATTCAGTACTTC
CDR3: CASSLSGFQNIQYF

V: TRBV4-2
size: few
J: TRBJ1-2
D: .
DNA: TGTGCCAGCAGCCAGGAAGACAGGAATTACACCTTC
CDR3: CASSQEDRNYTF

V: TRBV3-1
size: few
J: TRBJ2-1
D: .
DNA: TGTGCCAGCAGCCAAGATTGGCAGGAGAGCTCCTACAATGAGCAGTTCTTC
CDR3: CASSQDWQESSYNEQFF

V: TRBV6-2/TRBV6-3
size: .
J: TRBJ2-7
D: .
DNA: TGTGCCAGCAGTTACCGGCCAGTTCGCTCTCGCGGGTACTTC
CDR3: CASSYRPVRSRGYF

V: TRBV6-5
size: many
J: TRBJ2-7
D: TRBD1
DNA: TGTGCCAGCAGCCGGACAGGGAGCGAGCAGTACTTC
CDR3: CASSRTGSEQYF

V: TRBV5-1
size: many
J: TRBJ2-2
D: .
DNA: TGCGCCAGCAGCTTGGTCGGTGGAACCGGGGAGCTGTTTTTT
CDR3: CASSLVGGTGELFF

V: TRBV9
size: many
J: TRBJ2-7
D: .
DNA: TGTGCCAGCAGCAAAAGAGGGAACAGTCCGTACGAGCAGTACTTC
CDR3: CASSKRGNSPYEQYF

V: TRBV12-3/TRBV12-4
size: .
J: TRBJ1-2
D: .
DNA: TGTGCCAGCAGTTTAGAGAAAAACTATGGCTACACCTTC
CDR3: CASSLEKNYGYTF

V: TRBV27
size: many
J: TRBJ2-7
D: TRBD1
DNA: TGTGCCAGCAGTTTCGACCCCGGGACAGCTGTCTACGAGCAGTACTTC
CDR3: CASSFDPGTAVYEQYF

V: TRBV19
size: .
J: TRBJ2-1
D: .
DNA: TGTGCCAGTAGTATAGATAAGGGGAGGAGCTCCTACAATGAGCAGTTCTTC
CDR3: CASSIDKGRSSYNEQFF

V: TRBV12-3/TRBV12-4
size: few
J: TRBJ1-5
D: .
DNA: TGTGCCAGCAGTGGGTTGGCAAGCAATCAGCCCCAGCATTTT
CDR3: CASSGLASNQPQHF

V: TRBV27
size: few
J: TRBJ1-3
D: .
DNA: TGTGCCAGCATGGGTACCTGGAGCGGGGCTGGTGGAAACACCATATATTTT
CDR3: CASMGTWSGAGGNTIYF

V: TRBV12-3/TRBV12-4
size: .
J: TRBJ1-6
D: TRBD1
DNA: TGTGCCAGCAGTACCGACAGGGTCCCTTTCGGAAATTCACCCCTCCACTTT
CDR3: CASSTDRVPFGNSPLHF

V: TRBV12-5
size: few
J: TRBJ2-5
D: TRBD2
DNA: TGTGCTAGTGGTATGCCACTAGCGGATCAAGAGACCCAGTACTTC
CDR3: CASGMPLADQETQYF

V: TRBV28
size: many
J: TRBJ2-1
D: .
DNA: TGTGCCAGCAGTCTCTACACCGCAGGGGACAATGAGCAGTTCTTC
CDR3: CASSLYTAGDNEQFF

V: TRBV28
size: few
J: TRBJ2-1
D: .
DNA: TGTGCCAGCAGTCGCAGGGGCTTGTACAATGAGCAGTTCTTC
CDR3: CASSRRGLYNEQFF

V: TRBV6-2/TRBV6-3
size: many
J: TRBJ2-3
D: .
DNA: TGTGCCAGCAGTCCCGATTCTAGCACAGATACGCAGTATTTT
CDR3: CASSPDSSTDTQYF

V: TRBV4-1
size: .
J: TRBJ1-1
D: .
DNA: TGCGCCAGCAGCTCCACCAGGGGACTGGAAGCTTTCTTT
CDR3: CASSSTRGLEAFF

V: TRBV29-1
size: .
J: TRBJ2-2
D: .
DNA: TGCAGCGTTGTTCTGGCGGGGAGGAACACCGGGGAGCTGTTTTTT
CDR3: CSVVLAGRNTGELFF

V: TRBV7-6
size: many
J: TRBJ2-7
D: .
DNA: TGTGCCAGCAGCTTAGTTGGGGCAGTGGCAGGGGAGCAGTACTTC
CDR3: CASSLVGAVAGEQYF

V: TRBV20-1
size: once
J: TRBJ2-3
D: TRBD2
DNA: TGCAGTGCTAGAGATGGAGGACTAGCGTTTAGCACAGATACGCAGTATTTT
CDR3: CSARDGGLAFSTDTQYF

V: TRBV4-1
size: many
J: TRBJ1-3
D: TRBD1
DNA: TGCGCCAGCAGCCCCGGGACAGTACTTGGAAACACCATATATTTT
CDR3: CASSPGTVLGNTIYF

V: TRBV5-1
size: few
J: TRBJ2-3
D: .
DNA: TGCGCCAGCAGGAATCTTCAAGATACGCAGTATTTT
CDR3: CASRNLQDTQYF

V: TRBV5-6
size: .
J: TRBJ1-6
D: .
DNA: TGTGCCAGCAGCCAACAAGCCTACTCCTATAATTCACCCCTCCACTTT
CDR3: CASSQQAYSYNSPLHF

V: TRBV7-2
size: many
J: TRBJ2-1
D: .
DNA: TGTGCCAGCAGCTTAGCAAGTGAGCAGTTCTTC
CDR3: CASSLASEQFF

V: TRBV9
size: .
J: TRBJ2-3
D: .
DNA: TGTGCCAGCAGCGTAGTGCGGGGGCCAGGGGATACGCAGTATTTT
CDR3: CASSVVRGPGDTQYF

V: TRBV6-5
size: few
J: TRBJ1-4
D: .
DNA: TGTGCCAGCAGTTACTCGAGTTCTGGGGAAAAACTGTTTTTT
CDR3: CASSYSSSGEKLFF

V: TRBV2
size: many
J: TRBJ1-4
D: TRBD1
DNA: TGTGCCAGCATAAGGGGGCGCGATGAAAAACTGTTTTTT
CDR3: CASIRGRDEKLFF

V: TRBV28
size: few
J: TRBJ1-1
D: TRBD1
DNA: TGTGCCAGCAGTCTAGGGGACAGTCTTTTCACTGAAGCTTTCTTT
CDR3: CASSLGDSLFTEAFF

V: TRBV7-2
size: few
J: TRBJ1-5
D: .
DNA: TGTGCCAGCAGCTTAGTGGGAGGGGAGAGCAATCAGCCCCAGCATTTT
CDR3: CASSLVGGESNQPQHF

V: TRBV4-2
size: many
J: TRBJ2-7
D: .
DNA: TGTGCCAGCAGCCAAGACGGGGAGCTCGGCGAGCAGTACTTC
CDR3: CASSQDGELGEQYF

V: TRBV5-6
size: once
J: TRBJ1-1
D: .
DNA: TGTGCCAGCAGCTTTTCTCAGGGGTGGACTGAAGCTTTCTTT
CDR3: CASSFSQGWTEAFF

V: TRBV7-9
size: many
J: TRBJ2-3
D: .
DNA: TGTGCCAGCAGCTCGCCTCAGGGGCTCGCGGGTACGCAGTATTTT
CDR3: CASSSPQGLAGTQYF

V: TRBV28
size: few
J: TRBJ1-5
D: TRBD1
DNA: TGTGCCAGCAGTTTCAGTCCGGGACAGAATCAGCCCCAGCATTTT
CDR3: CASSFSPGQNQPQHF

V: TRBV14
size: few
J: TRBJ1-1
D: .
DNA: TGTGCCAGCAGCCCCCACCTTGTGAACACTGAAGCTTTCTTT
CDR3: CASSPHLVNTEAFF

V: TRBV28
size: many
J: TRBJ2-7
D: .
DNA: TGTGCCAGCCGACCCCGAGGGGACGAGCAGTACTTC
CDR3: CASRPRGDEQYF

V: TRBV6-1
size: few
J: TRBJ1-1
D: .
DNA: TGTGCCAGCAGTGACTTTACACAGGACAGCTCCGAGTCTCACACTGAAGCTTTCTTT
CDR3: CASSDFTQDSSESHTEAFF